The 13 T cell receptor beta chains presented below share a single source sample, sequenced in a study of blood T cell repertoires in COVID-19. Clones were read by immunoSEQ multiplex PCR, and TCRdb kept only the in-frame ones, dropping some. The table records a few hundred thousand clones, around four fifths of them present only once. Specimen: peripheral blood. The receptors were sampled from a woman between 50 and 59 years old with active or convalescent COVID-19.

This sequence joins TRBV24-1 and TRBJ1-2; D is ambiguous. The CDR3 has 13 residues. Germline lookup yields CDR1 KGHDR and CDR2 SFDVKD. Trimming left V 0 bases short and J 8 bases short, with 9 bases between. CDR3 region: CATSDLPGSGYTF. In DNA, the CDR3 is TGTGCCACCAGTGATTTGCCAGGCAGCGGCTACACCTTC.

In its sample, this clone was seen a few times. This rearrangement joins TRBV5-1 to TRBJ2-7; 14 nucleotides agree with TRBD2. Germline V gene sequence: CDR1 SGHRS, CDR2 YFSETQ. CDR3 length: 16 amino acids. Unmatched junction bases numbered 8, after V lost 4 bases and J lost 5 bases. CDR3 residues: CASSAGTSGSIHEQYF. DNA of the CDR3: TGCGCCAGCAGCGCCGGGACTAGCGGGAGTATCCACGAGCAGTACTTC.

J is TRBJ2-2 and V is TRBV18; 13 nucleotides agree with TRBD2. This CDR3 is built from 18 residues. The V and J ends lost 3 bases and 6 bases, in that order; junction bases with no gene match: 10. Germline CDR1 KGHSH, CDR2 LQKENI. The CDR3 sequence: CASSPLIRLAGGAGELFF. DNA of the CDR3: TGTGCCAGCTCACCCCTCATACGACTAGCGGGAGGAGCCGGGGAGCTGTTTTTT.

This clone was found a few times. The gene calls are TRBV10-3 and TRBJ1-1, with a possible D match to TRBD1 (5 bases). Germline CDR1 reads ENHRY; CDR2 reads SYGVKD. The CDR3 is made up of 14 amino acids. Trimming left V 4 bases short and J 5 bases short, with 14 bases between. Written as DNA, the CDR3 is TGTGCCATCAGTGTGGAGGGGCTGGGGACTGAAGCTTTCTTT. Amino acids: CAISVEGLGTEAFF.

This chain connects TRBV6-6 to TRBJ2-5; weak D call: TRBD2 (5 bases). Germline V CDR1 and CDR2: MNHNY, SVGAGI (reference sequence). Trimming pared 5 bases from V and 3 bases from J, leaving 13 bases between. CDR3 length: 14 amino acids. The CDR3 is CASSPQQREETQYF. In nucleotides, the CDR3 is TGTGCCAGCAGTCCTCAGCAGAGGGAAGAGACCCAGTACTTC.

The V and J genes are TRBV4-1 and TRBJ2-3; D is possibly TRBD1 (6 bases). Germline assignment: CDR1 MGHRA and CDR2 YSYEKL. This CDR3 comprises 17 residues. Trimming stripped 1 base from V and 5 bases from J, with 19 bases between. The DNA for the CDR3 is TGCGCCAGCAGCCAAGCGGTCCTGGACAGATTTTTAGATACGCAGTATTTT. Its translation: CASSQAVLDRFLDTQYF.

J is TRBJ2-2 and V is TRBV7-9, with D possibly TRBD2 on 7 matching bases. V was pared by 3 bases and J by 4 bases, with 15 bases between. The CDR3 has 16 residues. Per the germline V gene, CDR1 is SEHNR and CDR2 is FQNEAQ (reference sequence). The CDR3 nucleotides are TGTGCCAGCAGCTTTCCGGCAGGGGAGGGCACCGGGGAGCTGTTTTTT. This encodes CASSFPAGEGTGELFF.

The J gene is TRBJ1-2, the V gene TRBV14, with D perhaps TRBD1 (6 bases). This CDR3 region has 16 residues. Germline loops: CDR1 SGHDN, CDR2 FVKESK. Trimming stripped 1 base from V and 8 bases from J, with 20 bases between. The CDR3, as DNA: TGTGCCAGCAGCCAAGCCGGGTTCCAGGGGTTGAGAGGCTACACCTTC. Translating it yields CASSQAGFQGLRGYTF.

V gene TRBV23-1 combines with J gene TRBJ1-2, with D possibly matching TRBD1 (5 bases). Being an ORF, TRBV23-1 has a function that is uncertain. V dropped 11 bases and J dropped 6 bases, with 16 bases sitting between them. The CDR3 spans 12 residues. The CDR3 region is CALRGTRNGYTF. Written as DNA, the CDR3 is TGCGCCCTGCGGGGGACGCGGAATGGCTACACCTTC.

V usage is TRBV28 and J usage is TRBJ2-7, with 10 bases identical to TRBD2. Germline V gene sequence: CDR1 MDHEN, CDR2 SYDVKM. The CDR3 is 16 amino acids. Trimming removed 5 bases from V and 5 bases from J; junction bases left unmatched: 12. As DNA, the CDR3 is TGTGCCAGCAGTCCCACCTCTTTAGCGGGAGGCCACGAGCAGTACTTC. This translates into CASSPTSLAGGHEQYF. Combining the CDR3 with reference TRBV28 and TRBJ2-7 gives the whole variable domain DVKVTQSSRYLVKRTGEKVFLECVQDMDHENMFWYRQDPGLGLRLIYFSYDVKMKEKGDIPEGYSVSREKKERFSLILESASTNQTSMYLCASSPTSLAGGHEQYFGPGTRLTVT.

This chain connects TRBV6-5 to TRBJ1-2, with 10 bases matching TRBD1. The V gene's germline CDR1 is MNHEY and CDR2 SVGAGI. V was pared by 7 bases and J by 4 bases, with 9 bases of the junction left unmatched. The CDR3 has 15 amino acids. The chain's CDR3 is CASILRGTGAYGYTF. CDR3 DNA: TGTGCCAGCATACTCCGAGGGACAGGGGCCTATGGCTACACCTTC.

V is TRBV7-9 and J is TRBJ1-1, with D unresolved. In germline, CDR1 is SEHNR, CDR2 FQNEAQ (reference sequence). V was clipped by 6 bases and J by 4 bases, with 6 bases between them. The CDR3 totals 11 residues. The CDR3 reads CASRGITEAFF. The CDR3, as DNA: TGTGCCAGCAGGGGCATCACTGAAGCTTTCTTT.

A few counts support this clone. This chain connects TRBV7-8 to TRBJ2-7, with a weak D call TRBD1 (6 bases). Per germline, CDR1 SGHVS and CDR2 FQNEAQ. Trimming cost V 7 bases and J 7 bases, with 11 bases left between them. The CDR3 length is 11 residues. The chain's CDR3 is CASTPGVEQYF. CDR3 DNA sequence: TGTGCCAGCACCCCAGGGGTTGAGCAGTACTTC.